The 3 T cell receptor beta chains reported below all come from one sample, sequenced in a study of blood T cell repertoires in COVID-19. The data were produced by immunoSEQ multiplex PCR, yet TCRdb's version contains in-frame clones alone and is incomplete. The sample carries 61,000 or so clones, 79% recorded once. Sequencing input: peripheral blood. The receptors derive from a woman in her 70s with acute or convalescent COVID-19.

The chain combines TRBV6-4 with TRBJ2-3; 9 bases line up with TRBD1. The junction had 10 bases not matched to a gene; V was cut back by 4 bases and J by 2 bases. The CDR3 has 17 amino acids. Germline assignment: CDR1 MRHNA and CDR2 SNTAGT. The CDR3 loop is CASSVAPGQGITDTQYF. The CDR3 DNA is TGTGCCAGCAGTGTAGCACCGGGACAGGGAATCACAGATACGCAGTATTTT.

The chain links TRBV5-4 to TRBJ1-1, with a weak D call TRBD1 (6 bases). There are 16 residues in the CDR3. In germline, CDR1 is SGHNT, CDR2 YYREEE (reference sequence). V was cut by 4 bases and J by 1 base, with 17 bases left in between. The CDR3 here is CASSPRGGVGNTEAFF. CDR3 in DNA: TGTGCCAGCAGCCCGCGGGGGGGCGTGGGGAACACTGAAGCTTTCTTT.

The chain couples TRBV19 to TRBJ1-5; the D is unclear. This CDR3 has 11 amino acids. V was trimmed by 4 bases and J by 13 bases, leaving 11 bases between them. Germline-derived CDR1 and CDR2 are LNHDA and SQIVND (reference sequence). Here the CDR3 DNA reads TGTGCCAGTAGTAACCGGGGAAAACAGCATTTT. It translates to CASSNRGKQHF.